These 26 T cell receptor beta chains share one sample of origin, sequenced in a study of shared clonotypes between healthy human individuals. The table came from immunoSEQ multiplex PCR; TCRdb's copy has only in-frame clones and leaves some out. The data show fewer than 1.6 million clones, approximately 98.5% seen once. Sequenced material: naive CD4+ T cells sorted from blood. Noted subset: CD45RA+ positively selected. The receptors come from a man aged 25 to 45 in good health.

This chain connects TRBV4-3 to TRBJ1-2; 8 nucleotides line up with TRBD1. CDR1 and CDR2 from the germline V gene are LGHNA and YSLEER. V trimming: 0 bases; J trimming: 4 bases; junction bases outside the gene matches: 13. CDR3 size: 18 residues. CDR3 residues: CASSQDPSHRGGTYGYTF. The CDR3 DNA reads TGCGCCAGCAGCCAAGACCCCTCCCACAGGGGGGGGACCTATGGCTACACCTTC.

The gene calls are TRBV7-8 and TRBJ2-7; no clear D gene. The CDR3 totals 15 residues. The germline CDR1 and CDR2 sequences are SGHVS and FQNEAQ. V was pared by 1 base and J by 6 bases, with 16 bases between. CDR3 amino acids: CASSLVQAPQSEQYF. In DNA, the CDR3 is TGTGCCAGCAGCTTAGTTCAAGCACCTCAGAGCGAGCAGTACTTC.

The chain links TRBV27 to TRBJ2-6; either TRBD1 or TRBD2 may supply D (5 bases each). The germline CDR1 and CDR2 sequences are MNHEY and SMNVEV (reference sequence). The length of the CDR3 is 20 residues. Between the trimmed V and J ends, which lost 7 bases and 4 bases, there was a span of 29 bases. This CDR3 is CASKSGTAAVPPAGANVLTF. CDR3 sequence (DNA): TGTGCCAGCAAGTCCGGGACGGCAGCTGTACCACCCGCCGGGGCCAACGTCCTGACTTTC. Supplemented by reference TRBV27 and TRBJ2-6, the full variable domain reads EAQVTQNPRYLITVTGKKLTVTCSQNMNHEYMSWYRQDPGLGLRQIYYSMNVEVTDKGDVPEGYKVSRKEKRNFPLILESPSPNQTSLYFCASKSGTAAVPPAGANVLTFGAGSRLTVL.

The J gene is TRBJ1-1, the V gene TRBV2, with TRBD1 identical over 10 bases. CDR1 and CDR2 (germline): SNHLY, FYNNEI. The length of the CDR3 is 14 residues. The junction had 7 bases not matched to a gene; V was cut back by 6 bases and J by 6 bases. CDR3 nucleotides: TGTGCCAGCAGAGGGGGGACAGGGGAATCTGAAGCTTTCTTT. Translating it yields CASRGGTGESEAFF.

The chain recombines TRBV5-4 with TRBJ1-4, with TRBD1 identical over 11 bases. Germline assignment: CDR1 SGHNT and CDR2 YYREEE (reference sequence). Trimming took 3 bases from V and 8 from J; bases not matched to a gene: 15. CDR3 length: 18 residues. The CDR3 reads CASSWGQGQGASREKLFF. The DNA of the CDR3 is TGTGCCAGCAGCTGGGGACAAGGACAGGGGGCATCGAGGGAAAAACTGTTTTTT.

V and J are TRBV5-1 and TRBJ2-3; 11 positions agree with TRBD2. With V trimmed by 4 bases and J by 4 bases, 14 bases remained unmatched. This CDR3 has 18 residues. CDR1 SGHRS and CDR2 YFSETQ come from the germline V gene. This CDR3 reads CASSRDQLAGGVADTQYF. The CDR3 DNA is TGCGCCAGCAGCCGGGACCAGCTAGCGGGGGGCGTGGCAGATACGCAGTATTTT.

The chain joins TRBV29-1 to TRBJ2-7; a possible D gene is TRBD2 (5 bases). Germline V gene sequence: CDR1 SQVTM, CDR2 ANQGSEA. The CDR3 spans 13 residues. Trimming removed 4 bases at V and 2 bases at J, with 12 bases between. The CDR3 sequence is CSVARELAYEQYF. In DNA, the CDR3 is TGCAGCGTTGCCCGCGAACTAGCCTACGAGCAGTACTTC.

This clone came up once. V gene TRBV28 combines with J gene TRBJ2-1; TRBD1 or TRBD2 may be the D gene (5 bases each). Trimming stripped 10 bases from V and 6 bases from J, with 19 bases between. Germline V gene data show CDR1 as MDHEN and CDR2 as SYDVKM. The CDR3 totals 14 residues. The CDR3 region is CATMGPLALNEQFF. DNA of the CDR3: TGTGCCACCATGGGACCCCTGGCCCTCAATGAGCAGTTCTTC.

The chain combines TRBV5-5 with TRBJ1-4, with TRBD1 as a possible D gene (6 bases). Per germline, CDR1 SGHKS and CDR2 YYEKEE (reference sequence). This CDR3 has 14 residues. V was trimmed by 5 bases and J by 6 bases, leaving 14 bases between them. The CDR3 region has the DNA TGTGCCAGCAGTACAGGGCGAGGGGATGAAAAACTGTTTTTT. This encodes CASSTGRGDEKLFF.

Notes on this clone: This CDR3 is also generated by other DNA sequences in the sample. This rearrangement joins TRBV18 to TRBJ2-7; D call uncertain. V dropped 0 bases and J dropped 3 bases, with 3 bases sitting between them. Per the germline V gene, CDR1 is KGHSH and CDR2 is LQKENI. CDR3 length: 12 amino acids. The CDR3 sequence: CASSPPGYEQYF. In DNA, the CDR3 is TGTGCCAGCTCACCACCGGGCTACGAGCAGTACTTC.

The J gene is TRBJ2-2, the V gene TRBV5-4; no reliable D call. This CDR3 comprises 16 residues. The ends were cut back, 3 bases at V and 5 bases at J, with 17 bases in the middle. In germline, CDR1 is SGHNT, CDR2 YYREEE (reference sequence). CDR3 bases: TGTGCCAGCAGCTCGGATTCTGGGCCAAGTACCGGGGAGCTGTTTTTT. Residues: CASSSDSGPSTGELFF. Together with reference TRBV5-4 and TRBJ2-2, the CDR3 gives the full variable domain: ETGVTQSPTHLIKTRGQQVTLRCSSQSGHNTVSWYQQALGQGPQFIFQYYREEENGRGNFPPRFSGLQFPNYSSELNVNALELDDSALYLCASSSDSGPSTGELFFGEGSRLTVL.

This rearrangement joins TRBV28 to TRBJ1-2, with D possibly TRBD1 on 6 matching bases. The CDR3 totals 14 residues. With 7 bases removed from V and 4 bases from J, the gap between germline ends came to 16 bases. The germline gives CDR1 MDHEN, CDR2 SYDVKM. The CDR3 region has the DNA TGTGCCAGCACCCACGCGGGGGACACCTATGGCTACACCTTC. It encodes CASTHAGDTYGYTF.

This rearrangement joins TRBV2 to TRBJ2-3; either TRBD1 or TRBD2 may supply D (6 bases each). The CDR3 has 13 residues. V was pared by 4 bases and J by 6 bases, with 11 bases between. CDR1 and CDR2 from the germline V gene are SNHLY and FYNNEI. CDR3 residues: CASSGTGRDTQYF. The CDR3 bases are TGTGCCAGCAGTGGAACAGGGAGGGATACGCAGTATTTT.

The chain is built from TRBV27 and TRBJ2-1; 10 bases map to TRBD1. Trimming took 7 bases from V and 3 from J; bases not matched to a gene: 3. Germline CDR1 is MNHEY and CDR2 is SMNVEV (reference sequence). The CDR3 runs to 14 residues. DNA for the CDR3: TGTGCCAGCAAACGGACAGGGGGCTACAATGAGCAGTTCTTC. Amino acids: CASKRTGGYNEQFF.

The chain combines TRBV19 with TRBJ1-1, with unresolved D. The CDR3 is 14 amino acids. Germline V CDR1 and CDR2: LNHDA, SQIVND (reference sequence). With 5 bases removed from V and 2 bases from J, the gap between germline ends came to 12 bases. The CDR3 spells CASSARRENTEAFF. CDR3 coding DNA: TGTGCCAGTAGTGCCCGTCGGGAAAACACTGAAGCTTTCTTT.

The rearrangement uses TRBV9 and TRBJ1-2, with D hard to call. Germline V lookup: CDR1 SGDLS, CDR2 YYNGEE. This CDR3 is built from 13 residues. Trimming removed 2 bases at V and 7 bases at J, with 12 bases between. The CDR3 reads CASSVQVYAGYTF. CDR3 sequence (DNA): TGTGCCAGCAGCGTTCAAGTTTATGCTGGCTACACCTTC.

J is TRBJ2-5 and V is TRBV25-1; 7 bases agree with TRBD1. The germline V gene has CDR1 MGHDK and CDR2 SYGVNS. The CDR3 sequence is 16 residues long. J gave up 5 bases and V 3 bases, and 12 bases lay outside the gene matches. The CDR3 coding sequence is TGTGCCAGCAGTGAGAATGTACAGGGGAAGGGGGAGACCCAGTACTTC. Protein sequence: CASSENVQGKGETQYF. The full variable domain, in which reference TRBV25-1 and TRBJ2-5 provide the parts outside the CDR3, is EADIYQTPRYLVIGTGKKITLECSQTMGHDKMYWYQQDPGMELHLIHYSYGVNSTEKGDLSSESTVSRIRTEHFPLTLESARPSHTSQYLCASSENVQGKGETQYFGPGTRLLVL.

V and J are TRBV6-4 and TRBJ1-4; no firm D call. Germline lookup yields CDR1 MRHNA and CDR2 SNTAGT. Deletions cut 4 bases from V and 4 bases from J, with 10 bases between. The CDR3 is 14 amino acids. Written as DNA, the CDR3 is TGTGCCAGCAGTGGGGCCGGCGGTAATGAAAAACTGTTTTTT. Its protein product is CASSGAGGNEKLFF.

About this clone itself: Other DNA sequences in this specimen translate into the identical CDR3. The chain carries TRBV5-4 and TRBJ2-2; D unclear. Trimming cost V 0 bases and J 7 bases, with 4 bases left between them. The CDR3 covers 12 residues. Germline CDR1 and CDR2: SGHNT and YYREEE (reference sequence). The CDR3 sequence: CASSLVGGELFF. The CDR3 DNA follows: TGTGCCAGCAGCTTGGTGGGCGGGGAGCTGTTTTTT.

The J gene is TRBJ2-7, the V gene TRBV11-3; 7 bases align to TRBD1. J lost 5 bases, V lost 4 bases, and 2 bases had no gene match. CDR3 length equals 12 residues. Germline V gene sequence: CDR1 SGHNT, CDR2 YENEEA. This CDR3 reads CASSSDRDEQYF. The CDR3 nucleotides read TGTGCCAGCAGCTCCGACAGGGACGAGCAGTACTTC.

This chain links TRBV6-5 with TRBJ1-5, with TRBD1 identical over 7 bases. Germline V gene lookup returns CDR1 MNHEY and CDR2 SVGAGI. The CDR3 totals 13 residues. Trimming at V came to 5 bases and at J to 4 bases, leaving 2 bases not matched to a gene. The CDR3 reads CASSETGNQPQHF. CDR3 bases: TGTGCCAGCAGTGAGACAGGGAATCAGCCCCAGCATTTT.

This CDR3 is CASIFDRRGKGYGYTF. CDR3 in DNA: TGTGCCAGCATCTTCGACAGGAGAGGAAAGGGCTATGGCTACACCTTC. The V gene is TRBV28, the J gene TRBJ1-2; perhaps TRBD1 as D (6 bases). V lost 7 bases to trimming and J lost 4 bases, with 22 bases between them. The CDR3 sequence is 16 residues long. The germline V gene encodes CDR1 MDHEN and CDR2 SYDVKM.

The rearrangement links TRBV10-3 to TRBJ1-5; D not certain. The CDR3 totals 9 residues. V was shortened by 10 bases and J by 8 bases, with 6 bases between the two germline ends. Germline V CDR1 and CDR2: ENHRY, SYGVKD. Here the CDR3 DNA reads TGTGCCACCGGAGAGCCCCAGCATTTT. Protein sequence: CATGEPQHF.

This chain links TRBV6-5 with TRBJ1-1; weak D call: TRBD1 (6 bases). The germline V gene encodes CDR1 MNHEY and CDR2 SVGAGI. This CDR3 comprises 14 residues. The V gene lost 2 bases and the J gene lost 4 bases, with 11 bases spanning the gap. The CDR3 DNA reads TGTGCCAGCAGTTACCTGGGGGCGCCCACTGAAGCTTTCTTT. Amino acid sequence: CASSYLGAPTEAFF.

For this clone: The sample carries other DNA sequences with the same CDR3. The chain employs TRBV5-1 and TRBJ2-1; TRBD2 matches at 8 bases. The CDR3 has 14 residues. V shed 0 bases and J 7 bases; nucleotides not matched to a gene: 3. The germline CDR1 and CDR2 sequences are SGHRS and YFSETQ. CDR3 nucleotides: TGCGCCAGCAGCTTGGAAGCGGGAGTTAATGAGCAGTTCTTC. It specifies CASSLEAGVNEQFF. The full variable domain, in which reference TRBV5-1 and TRBJ2-1 provide the parts outside the CDR3, is KAGVTQTPRYLIKTRGQQVTLSCSPISGHRSVSWYQQTPGQGLQFLFEYFSETQRNKGNFPGRFSGRQFSNSRSEMNVSTLELGDSALYLCASSLEAGVNEQFFGPGTRLTVL.

This CDR3 reads CASSYSPTHSYEQYF. CDR3 nucleotide sequence: TGTGCCAGCAGTTACTCACCTACCCACTCCTACGAGCAGTACTTC. The V gene is TRBV6-6, the J gene TRBJ2-7; D unresolved. CDR3 size: 15 residues. V lost 0 bases to trimming and J lost 0 bases, with 9 bases between them. The V gene's germline CDR1 is MNHNY and CDR2 SVGAGI (reference sequence).